The clone carrying this T cell receptor beta chain was seen just once. Its antigen is currently unknown. Second-dose groups at about 4 or about 12 weeks were pooled. The CDR3 spans 16 residues. The germline V and J ends were trimmed by 2 bases and 0 bases, with 11 bases remaining between them. The germline V gene encodes CDR1 MNHEY and CDR2 SVGAGI. The sample comes from a study of T cell responses to AZD1222 COVID-19 vaccine. Study-level results: Donors in the cohort were predominantly white British and more often female, and clonal diversity was possibly underestimated. Researchers took repertoire samples only after the peak T cell response had come. Unmutated variant regions are reportedly the target of nearly half of TCRs that are spike-specific.

Here immunoSEQ multiplex PCR was the method, and the copy in TCRdb shows in-frame clones only, minus some. The sample includes roughly 140,000 clones, roughly 88% of them seen just once. The sequencing used peripheral blood, collected 28 days after the second AZD1222 dose. The genes are TRBV6-5 and TRBJ2-4; no clear D gene. The sequence derives from an adult who received the AZD1222 COVID-19 vaccine. The CDR3 reads CASSYSRTIAKNIQYF. CDR3 nucleotides: TGTGCCAGCAGTTACAGCAGGACCATAGCCAAAAACATTCAGTACTTC.